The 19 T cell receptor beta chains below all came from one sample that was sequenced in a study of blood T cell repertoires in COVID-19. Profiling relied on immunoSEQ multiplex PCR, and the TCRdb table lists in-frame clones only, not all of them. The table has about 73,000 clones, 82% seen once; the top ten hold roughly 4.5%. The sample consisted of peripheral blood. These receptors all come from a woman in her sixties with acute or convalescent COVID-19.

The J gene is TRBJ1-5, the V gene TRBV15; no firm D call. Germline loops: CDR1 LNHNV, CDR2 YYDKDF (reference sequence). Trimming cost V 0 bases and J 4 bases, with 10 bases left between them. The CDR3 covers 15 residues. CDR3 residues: CATSRDEGRNQPQHF. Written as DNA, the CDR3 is TGTGCCACCAGCAGAGATGAGGGCAGGAATCAGCCCCAGCATTTT. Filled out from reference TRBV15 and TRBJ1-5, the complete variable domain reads DAMVIQNPRYQVTQFGKPVTLSCSQTLNHNVMYWYQQKSSQAPKLLFHYYDKDFNNEADTPDNFQSRRPNTSFCFLDIRSPGLGDTAMYLCATSRDEGRNQPQHFGDGTRLSIL.

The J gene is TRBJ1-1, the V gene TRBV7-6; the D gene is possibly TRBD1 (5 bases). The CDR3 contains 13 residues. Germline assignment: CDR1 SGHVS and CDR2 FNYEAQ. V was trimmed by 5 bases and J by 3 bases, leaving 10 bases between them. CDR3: CASSTQGYTEAFF. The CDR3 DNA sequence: TGTGCCAGCAGCACCCAGGGATACACTGAAGCTTTCTTT.

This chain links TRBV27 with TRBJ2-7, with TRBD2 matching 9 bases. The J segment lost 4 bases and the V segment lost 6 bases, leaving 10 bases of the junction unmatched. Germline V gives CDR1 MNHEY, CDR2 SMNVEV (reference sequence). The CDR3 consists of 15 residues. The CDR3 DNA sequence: TGTGCCAGCAGAAAACCAGCGGGGGGTACATACGAGCAGTACTTC. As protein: CASRKPAGGTYEQYF.

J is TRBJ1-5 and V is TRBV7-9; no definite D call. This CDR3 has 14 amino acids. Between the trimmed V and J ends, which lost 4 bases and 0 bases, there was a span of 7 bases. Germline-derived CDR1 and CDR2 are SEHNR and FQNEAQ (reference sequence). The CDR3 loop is CASSSIPSNQPQHF. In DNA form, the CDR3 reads TGTGCCAGCAGCTCAATCCCTAGCAATCAGCCCCAGCATTTT.

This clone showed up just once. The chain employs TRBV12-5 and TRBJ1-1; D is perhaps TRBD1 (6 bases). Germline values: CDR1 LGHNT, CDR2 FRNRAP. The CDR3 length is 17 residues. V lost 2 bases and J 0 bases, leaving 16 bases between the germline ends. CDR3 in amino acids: CASGLQSRDILNTEAFF. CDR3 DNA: TGTGCTAGTGGTTTGCAATCCCGGGACATCCTGAACACTGAAGCTTTCTTT. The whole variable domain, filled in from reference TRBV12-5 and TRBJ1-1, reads DARVTQTPRHKVTEMGQEVTMRCQPILGHNTVFWYRQTMMQGLELLAYFRNRAPLDDSGMPKDRFSAEMPDATLATLKIQPSEPRDSAVYFCASGLQSRDILNTEAFFGQGTRLTVV.

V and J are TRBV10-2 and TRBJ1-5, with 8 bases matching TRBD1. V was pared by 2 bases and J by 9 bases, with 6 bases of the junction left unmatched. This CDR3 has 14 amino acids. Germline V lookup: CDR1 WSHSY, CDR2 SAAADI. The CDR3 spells CASSERTGYAPQHF. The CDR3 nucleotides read TGCGCCAGCAGTGAGAGGACAGGGTACGCGCCCCAGCATTTT.

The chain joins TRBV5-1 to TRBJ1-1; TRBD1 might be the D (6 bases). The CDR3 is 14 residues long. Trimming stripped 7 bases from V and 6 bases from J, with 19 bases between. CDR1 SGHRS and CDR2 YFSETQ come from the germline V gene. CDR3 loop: CASAAGDIGSEAFF. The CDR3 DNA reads TGCGCCAGCGCGGCAGGGGATATCGGGTCTGAAGCTTTCTTT.

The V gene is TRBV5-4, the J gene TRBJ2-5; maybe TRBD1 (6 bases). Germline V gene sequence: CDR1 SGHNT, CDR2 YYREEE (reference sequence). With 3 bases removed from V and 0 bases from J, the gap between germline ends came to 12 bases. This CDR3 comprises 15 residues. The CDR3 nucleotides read TGTGCCAGCAGCTCTTACGGGACAAACCAAGAGACCCAGTACTTC. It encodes CASSSYGTNQETQYF.

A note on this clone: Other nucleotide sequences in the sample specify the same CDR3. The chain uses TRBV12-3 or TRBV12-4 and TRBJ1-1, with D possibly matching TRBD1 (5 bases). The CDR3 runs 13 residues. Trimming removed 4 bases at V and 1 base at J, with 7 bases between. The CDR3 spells CASSSQGNTEAFF. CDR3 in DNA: TGTGCCAGCAGTTCGCAGGGGAACACTGAAGCTTTCTTT.

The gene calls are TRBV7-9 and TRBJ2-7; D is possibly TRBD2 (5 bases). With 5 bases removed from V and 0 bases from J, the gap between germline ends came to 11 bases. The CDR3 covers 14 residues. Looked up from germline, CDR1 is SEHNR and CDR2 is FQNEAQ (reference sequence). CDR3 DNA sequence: TGTGCCAGCAGCAAGACTGGGAGCTCCTACGAGCAGTACTTC. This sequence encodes CASSKTGSSYEQYF.

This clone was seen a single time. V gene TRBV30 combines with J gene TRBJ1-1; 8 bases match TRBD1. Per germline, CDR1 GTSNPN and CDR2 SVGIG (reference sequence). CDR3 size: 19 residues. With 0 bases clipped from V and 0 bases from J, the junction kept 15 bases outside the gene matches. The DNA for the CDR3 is TGTGCCTGGAGTGTCCCCCGCGTCAGGGGGCTTGTGATGAACACTGAAGCTTTCTTT. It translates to CAWSVPRVRGLVMNTEAFF.

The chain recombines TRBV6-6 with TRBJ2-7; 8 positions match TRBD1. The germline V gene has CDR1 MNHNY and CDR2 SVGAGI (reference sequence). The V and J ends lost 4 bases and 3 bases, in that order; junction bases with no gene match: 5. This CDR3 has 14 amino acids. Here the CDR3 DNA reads TGTGCCAGCAGTTGGGGGACAGGAAACTACGAGCAGTACTTC. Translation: CASSWGTGNYEQYF.

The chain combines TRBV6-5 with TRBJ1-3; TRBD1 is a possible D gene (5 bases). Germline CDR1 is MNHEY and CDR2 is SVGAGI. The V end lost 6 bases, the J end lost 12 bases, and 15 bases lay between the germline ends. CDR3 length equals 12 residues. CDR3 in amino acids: CASRRLGDFIYF. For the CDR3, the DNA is TGTGCCAGCAGACGACTGGGGGACTTCATATATTTT.

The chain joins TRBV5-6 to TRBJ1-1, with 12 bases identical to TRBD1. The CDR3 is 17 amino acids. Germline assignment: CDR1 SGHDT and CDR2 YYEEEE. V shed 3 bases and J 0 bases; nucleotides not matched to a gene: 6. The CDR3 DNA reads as TGTGCCAGCAGCTCCCCCGGGACAGGGGGCCTGAACACTGAAGCTTTCTTT. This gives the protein CASSSPGTGGLNTEAFF. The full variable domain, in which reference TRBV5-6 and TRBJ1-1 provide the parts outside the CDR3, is DAGVTQSPTHLIKTRGQQVTLRCSPKSGHDTVSWYQQALGQGPQFIFQYYEEEERQRGNFPDRFSGHQFPNYSSELNVNALLLGDSALYLCASSSPGTGGLNTEAFFGQGTRLTVV.

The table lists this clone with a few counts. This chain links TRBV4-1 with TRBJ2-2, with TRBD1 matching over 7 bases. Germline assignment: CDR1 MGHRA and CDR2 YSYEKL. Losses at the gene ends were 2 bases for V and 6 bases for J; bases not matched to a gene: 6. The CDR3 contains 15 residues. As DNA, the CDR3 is TGCGCCAGCAGCCAACTGCCCGGGACAGCCGGGGAGCTGTTTTTT. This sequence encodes CASSQLPGTAGELFF.

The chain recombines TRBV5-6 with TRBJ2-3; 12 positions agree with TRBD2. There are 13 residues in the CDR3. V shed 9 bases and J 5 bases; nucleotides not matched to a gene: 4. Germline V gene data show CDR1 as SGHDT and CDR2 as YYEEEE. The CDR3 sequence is CATRLAGVDTQYF. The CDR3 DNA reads TGTGCCACAAGACTAGCGGGGGTAGATACGCAGTATTTT.

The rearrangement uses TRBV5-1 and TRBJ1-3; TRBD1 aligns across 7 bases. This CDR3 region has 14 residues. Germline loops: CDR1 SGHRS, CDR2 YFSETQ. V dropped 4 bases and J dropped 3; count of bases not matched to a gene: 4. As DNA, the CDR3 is TGCGCCAGCAGCGAGACAGGGTATGGAAACACCATATATTTT. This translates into CASSETGYGNTIYF.

The CDR3 sequence: CASSPDRHSGNTIYF. The CDR3 region has the DNA TGTGCCAGCAGCCCGGACAGGCACTCTGGAAACACCATATATTTT. The chain uses TRBV11-2 and TRBJ1-3, with 7 bases that match TRBD1. Per the germline V gene, CDR1 is SGHAT and CDR2 is FQNNGV. With 5 bases clipped from V and 0 bases from J, the junction kept 4 bases outside the gene matches. CDR3 length: 15 amino acids.

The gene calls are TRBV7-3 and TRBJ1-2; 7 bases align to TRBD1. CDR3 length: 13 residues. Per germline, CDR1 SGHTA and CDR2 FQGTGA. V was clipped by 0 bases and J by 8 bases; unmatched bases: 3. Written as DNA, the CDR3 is TGTGCCAGCAGCTTAACTACAGGGGCCGGCTACACCTTC. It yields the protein CASSLTTGAGYTF.